This T cell receptor beta chain is drawn from a study of response to subunit inactivated influenza vaccine. With 2 bases clipped from V and 2 bases from J, the junction kept 2 bases outside the gene matches. In germline, CDR1 is MNHEY, CDR2 SVGAGI. This CDR3 region has 15 residues. A single record per CDR3 protein comes from TCRdb applying MiXCR to the RT-PCR reads. The sample holds about 830,000 distinct CDR3 sequences, about 18% seen once. Specimen: PBMCs from blood, collected 4 to 6 days after vaccination. The receptor's source is a man aged 45-65 years who received an inactivated influenza vaccine. V usage is TRBV6-5 and J usage is TRBJ1-4; 7 bases are shared with TRBD1. CDR3 sequence: CASSYTTGTNEKLFF. The CDR3 bases are TGTGCCAGCAGTTACACGACAGGGACTAATGAAAAACTGTTTTTT.